These 27 T cell receptor beta chains came from one sample sequenced in a study of T-cell reconstitution after alpha-beta-depleted transplantation in children. As it was prepared, the TCRbeta library received unique molecular identifiers. In TCRdb, the PCR reads were re-called with MiXCR into one record per CDR3 protein. The sample lists approximately 220,000 distinct CDR3 sequences; about a sixth were seen once. Sequencing was performed on PBMCs, mostly from graft donor cells, taken 360 days after TCRalphabeta/CD19-depleted stem cell transplant. Every receptor here comes from a male patient aged 2 to 9 who had a stem cell transplant for acute lymphoblastic leukemia, so the T cells may come from the graft donor.

The V call is TRBV5-1, the J call TRBJ2-3; D uncertain. Germline CDR1 SGHRS, CDR2 YFSETQ. CDR3 length: 14 amino acids. Deletions cut 0 bases from V and 4 bases from J, with 9 bases between. CDR3 coding DNA: TGCGCCAGCAGCTTGGACAGCTCCCCAGATACGCAGTATTTT. This sequence encodes CASSLDSSPDTQYF.

This chain connects TRBV30 to TRBJ1-1, with D hard to call. The CDR3 is made up of 13 amino acids. Trimming pared 2 bases from V and 1 base from J, leaving 8 bases between. The germline gives CDR1 GTSNPN, CDR2 SVGIG (reference sequence). CDR3 sequence (DNA): TGTGCCTGGAGTCTGACGGAGAACACTGAAGCTTTCTTT. Translating gives CAWSLTENTEAFF.

This clonotype was seen more than once but under ten times. The chain has TRBV12-3 or TRBV12-4 and TRBJ2-5, with D possibly matching TRBD2 (6 bases). V shed 4 bases and J shed 2 bases, with 11 bases lying between them. This CDR3 is built from 14 residues. The CDR3 DNA is TGTGCCAGCAGTTGGGACGGGGGTCAAGAGACCCAGTACTTC. Protein: CASSWDGGQETQYF.

Comment on this clonotype: One end of the junction is discordant with germline, which a read error may explain. V is TRBV29-1 and J is TRBJ2-5; possible D gene TRBD1, 5 bases. The CDR3 contains 12 residues. CDR1 and CDR2 from the germline V gene are SQVTM and ANQGSEA. The DNA for the CDR3 is TGCAGCGTCGAAGGGGTGGCAGAGACCCAGTACTTC. Its protein product is CSVEGVAETQYF. Full variable domain (outside the CDR3, taken from reference TRBV29-1 and TRBJ2-5): SAVISQKPSRDICQRGTSLTIQCQVDSQVTMMFWYRQQPGQSLTLIATANQGSEATYESGFVIDKFPISRPNLTFSTLTVSNMSPEDSSIYLCSVEGVAETQYFGPGTRLLVL.

This clonotype has a handful of counts. The rearrangement uses TRBV29-1 and TRBJ1-1, with 10 positions matching TRBD1. Germline CDR1 is SQVTM and CDR2 is ANQGSEA. V shed 4 bases, J shed 11 bases, and the junction held 13 bases outside the gene matches. The CDR3 is made up of 14 amino acids. CDR3 coding DNA: TGCAGCGTTGTCATCCGGACAGGGGGGGGCAGGGCTTTCTTT. Protein sequence: CSVVIRTGGGRAFF.

This sequence joins TRBV11-2 and TRBJ2-1; no firm D call. The CDR3 contains 14 residues. Per the germline V gene, CDR1 is SGHAT and CDR2 is FQNNGV. The V gene lost 0 bases and the J gene lost 7 bases, with 10 bases spanning the gap. The DNA for the CDR3 is TGTGCCAGCAGCTTAGAGAGTGTGGTTAATGAGCAGTTCTTC. It encodes CASSLESVVNEQFF.

V is TRBV6-5 and J is TRBJ2-7, with TRBD2 identical over 7 bases. The CDR3 extends over 15 amino acids. Germline V gives CDR1 MNHEY, CDR2 SVGAGI. J gave up 0 bases and V 0 bases, and 2 bases lay outside the gene matches. CDR3 bases: TGTGCCAGCAGTTACTCGAGCGGGACCTCCTACGAGCAGTACTTC. Its translation is CASSYSSGTSYEQYF.

Only a few counts were recorded for this clonotype. The chain uses TRBV7-2 and TRBJ2-3; D ambiguous. There are 16 residues in the CDR3. V was shortened by 1 base and J by 2 bases, with 13 bases between the two germline ends. In germline, CDR1 is SGHTA, CDR2 FQGNSA. CDR3 protein: CASSLEQLIVTDTQYF. CDR3 nucleotide sequence: TGTGCCAGCAGCTTAGAACAGCTAATTGTCACAGATACGCAGTATTTT.

The sample holds a few counts of this clonotype. The J gene is TRBJ2-3, the V gene TRBV7-2; TRBD2 aligns across 11 bases. Per the germline V gene, CDR1 is SGHTA and CDR2 is FQGNSA. CDR3 length: 16 residues. V gave up 3 bases and J gave up 5 bases; unmatched junction bases: 7. DNA for the CDR3: TGTGCCAGCAGCTTCGTGGGGACTAGCGGATTAGATACGCAGTATTTT. Protein: CASSFVGTSGLDTQYF.

This clonotype came up a few times. The chain recombines TRBV2 with TRBJ2-2, with 10 bases matching TRBD1. The CDR3 is made up of 15 amino acids. The V gene end was trimmed by 6 bases and the J gene end by 4 bases; junction bases not matched to a gene: 5. CDR1 and CDR2 (germline): SNHLY, FYNNEI. The CDR3 reads CASSPGQGITGELFF. CDR3 bases: TGTGCCAGCAGCCCGGGACAGGGGATCACCGGGGAGCTGTTTTTT.

This clonotype has just a few counts. V gene TRBV7-7 combines with J gene TRBJ2-1; D possibly corresponds to TRBD1 (6 bases). The CDR3 has 17 residues. V lost 1 base and J 2 bases, leaving 15 bases between the germline ends. In germline, CDR1 is SSHAT, CDR2 FNYEAQ (reference sequence). The CDR3 loop reads CASSLGSGENPYNEQFF. Here the CDR3 DNA reads TGTGCCAGCAGCTTAGGTTCAGGGGAGAATCCCTACAATGAGCAGTTCTTC.

The chain carries TRBV28 and TRBJ1-5; D uncertain. Germline V CDR1 and CDR2: MDHEN, SYDVKM. The ends were cut back, 8 bases at V and 3 bases at J, with 11 bases in the middle. This CDR3 has 13 amino acids. The CDR3 spells CASVGSLNQPQHF. The CDR3 nucleotides read TGTGCCAGCGTCGGCAGCCTCAATCAGCCCCAGCATTTT. The full variable domain, rest sourced from reference TRBV28 and TRBJ1-5, is DVKVTQSSRYLVKRTGEKVFLECVQDMDHENMFWYRQDPGLGLRLIYFSYDVKMKEKGDIPEGYSVSREKKERFSLILESASTNQTSMYLCASVGSLNQPQHFGDGTRLSIL.

The sample holds many counts of this clonotype. The rearrangement uses TRBV29-1 and TRBJ2-5; a possible D gene is TRBD1 (6 bases). This CDR3 is built from 13 residues. Germline CDR1 is SQVTM and CDR2 is ANQGSEA. Trimming removed 2 bases from V and 2 bases from J, with 9 bases in between. The CDR3 is CSVERTEQETQYF. Written as DNA, the CDR3 is TGCAGCGTTGAACGGACAGAACAAGAGACCCAGTACTTC. Full variable domain (outside the CDR3, taken from reference TRBV29-1 and TRBJ2-5): SAVISQKPSRDICQRGTSLTIQCQVDSQVTMMFWYRQQPGQSLTLIATANQGSEATYESGFVIDKFPISRPNLTFSTLTVSNMSPEDSSIYLCSVERTEQETQYFGPGTRLLVL.

In this sample, this clonotype turned up many times. The J gene is TRBJ1-1, the V gene TRBV27, with no clear D. Trimming removed 7 bases from V and 8 bases from J, with 17 bases in between. CDR3 length equals 13 residues. Germline V gene sequence: CDR1 MNHEY, CDR2 SMNVEV (reference sequence). The chain's CDR3 is CASKIHHKGEAFF. CDR3 in DNA: TGTGCCAGCAAAATACACCACAAGGGAGAAGCTTTCTTT.

There are many counts of this clonotype. The V gene is TRBV27, the J gene TRBJ1-1; D perhaps matches TRBD1 (6 bases). Between the trimmed V and J ends, which lost 5 bases and 3 bases, there was a span of 13 bases. Germline V gene lookup returns CDR1 MNHEY and CDR2 SMNVEV (reference sequence). The CDR3 length is 14 residues. This CDR3 is CASSARGRDTEAFF. CDR3 coding DNA: TGTGCCAGCAGTGCCAGGGGAAGAGACACTGAAGCTTTCTTT.

This clonotype came up a few times. The chain recombines TRBV25-1 with TRBJ1-3; D gene unclear. The germline V gene has CDR1 MGHDK and CDR2 SYGVNS. V dropped 4 bases and J dropped 4 bases, with 14 bases sitting between them. This CDR3 has 15 residues. CDR3 in amino acids: CASSAYLGSGNTIYF. In DNA, the CDR3 is TGTGCCAGCAGTGCTTATCTCGGATCGGGAAACACCATATATTTT.

This clonotype was observed a handful of times. The J gene is TRBJ2-1, the V gene TRBV12-3 or TRBV12-4; TRBD1 is a possible D gene (6 bases). The CDR3 has 13 residues. The V and J ends lost 6 bases and 10 bases respectively, with 16 bases between them. Here the CDR3 reads CASSVRTVLEQFF. In nucleotides, the CDR3 is TGTGCCAGCAGCGTTAGGACAGTCCTCGAGCAGTTCTTC.

The chain uses TRBV27 and TRBJ2-3, with 8 bases that match TRBD1. The V segment lost 0 bases and the J segment 6 bases; nucleotides outside the gene matches: 8. CDR3 length equals 16 residues. The germline V gene has CDR1 MNHEY and CDR2 SMNVEV (reference sequence). The CDR3 protein is CASSLSRTGSTDTQYF. The CDR3 region has the DNA TGTGCCAGCAGTTTATCGCGGACAGGGAGTACCGATACGCAGTATTTT.

This clonotype was observed a few times. The chain combines TRBV9 with TRBJ1-1, with 7 bases lining up with TRBD1. The ends lost 3 bases at V and 3 bases at J; junction bases unmatched: 8. The CDR3 is made up of 15 amino acids. Per germline, CDR1 SGDLS and CDR2 YYNGEE. CDR3 DNA: TGTGCCAGCAGCGACGGGCGCAGGGGGGACACTGAAGCTTTCTTT. This encodes CASSDGRRGDTEAFF.

The V gene is TRBV6-2 or TRBV6-3, the J gene TRBJ1-5; tentatively, D is TRBD1 (5 bases). V was clipped by 6 bases and J by 5 bases, with 11 bases between them. Per the germline V gene, CDR1 is MNHEY and CDR2 is SVGEGT. The CDR3 consists of 13 residues. DNA for the CDR3: TGTGCCAGCAGCCACGACAGAGATCAGCCCCAGCATTTT. Protein product: CASSHDRDQPQHF.

The V gene is TRBV12-3 or TRBV12-4, the J gene TRBJ2-3; unclear D gene. This CDR3 is 17 amino acids long. V lost 5 bases, J lost 1 base, and 19 bases lay in between. The CDR3 reads CASSPPITHTGTDTQYF. The CDR3 DNA reads TGTGCCAGCAGTCCCCCAATAACCCACACGGGCACAGATACGCAGTATTTT.

The sample holds a few counts of this clonotype. This sequence joins TRBV7-6 and TRBJ2-1, with a possible D match to TRBD2 (6 bases). Trimming took off 2 bases at V and 8 bases at J, with 19 bases between the two ends. Per germline, CDR1 SGHVS and CDR2 FNYEAQ. The CDR3 loop spans 16 amino acids. This CDR3 is CASSLSYGGLIDEQFF. DNA for the CDR3: TGTGCCAGCAGCTTAAGTTATGGGGGGTTGATCGATGAGCAGTTCTTC.

This clonotype was seen more than once but under ten times. This chain joins TRBV11-2 and TRBJ2-2; 11 bases map to TRBD2. The CDR3 loop spans 15 amino acids. The V gene's germline CDR1 is SGHAT and CDR2 FQNNGV. The trim removed 5 bases at V and 5 bases at J, leaving 4 bases unmatched. The CDR3, as DNA: TGTGCCAGCAGCCAGATAGCGGGGGGGACCGGGGAGCTGTTTTTT. It is translated as CASSQIAGGTGELFF.

The chain couples TRBV7-2 to TRBJ1-3; D remains unclear. V was pared by 0 bases and J by 2 bases, with 8 bases between. The CDR3 is 15 residues long. CDR1 and CDR2 (germline): SGHTA, FQGNSA. The CDR3 DNA follows: TGTGCCAGCAGCTTAGCCAGTGGACCTGGAAACACCATATATTTT. Protein: CASSLASGPGNTIYF.

This clonotype was detected many times. This rearrangement joins TRBV7-2 to TRBJ1-5, with no clear D. The V gene lost 1 base and the J gene lost 4 bases, with 2 bases spanning the gap. Germline CDR1 SGHTA, CDR2 FQGNSA. This CDR3 region has 12 residues. The CDR3 nucleotides are TGTGCCAGCAGCTTAGAGAATCAGCCCCAGCATTTT. The encoded protein is CASSLENQPQHF.

J is TRBJ2-7 and V is TRBV28, with 12 bases aligning to TRBD2. Per germline, CDR1 MDHEN and CDR2 SYDVKM. The CDR3 sequence is 17 residues long. Germline trimming cut 4 bases from V and 4 bases from J; bases unmatched to any gene: 11. CDR3: CASSSPGLAGSRYEQYF. Written as DNA, the CDR3 is TGTGCCAGCAGTTCTCCAGGACTAGCGGGGTCGAGGTACGAGCAGTACTTC.

The chain has TRBV25-1 and TRBJ2-7; D is undetermined. Germline V lookup: CDR1 MGHDK, CDR2 SYGVNS. The CDR3 is made up of 14 amino acids. Trimming took off 1 base at V and 5 bases at J, with 12 bases between the two ends. The CDR3 sequence: CASSESGSFDEQYF. CDR3 in DNA: TGTGCCAGCAGTGAATCGGGTAGTTTCGACGAGCAGTACTTC.